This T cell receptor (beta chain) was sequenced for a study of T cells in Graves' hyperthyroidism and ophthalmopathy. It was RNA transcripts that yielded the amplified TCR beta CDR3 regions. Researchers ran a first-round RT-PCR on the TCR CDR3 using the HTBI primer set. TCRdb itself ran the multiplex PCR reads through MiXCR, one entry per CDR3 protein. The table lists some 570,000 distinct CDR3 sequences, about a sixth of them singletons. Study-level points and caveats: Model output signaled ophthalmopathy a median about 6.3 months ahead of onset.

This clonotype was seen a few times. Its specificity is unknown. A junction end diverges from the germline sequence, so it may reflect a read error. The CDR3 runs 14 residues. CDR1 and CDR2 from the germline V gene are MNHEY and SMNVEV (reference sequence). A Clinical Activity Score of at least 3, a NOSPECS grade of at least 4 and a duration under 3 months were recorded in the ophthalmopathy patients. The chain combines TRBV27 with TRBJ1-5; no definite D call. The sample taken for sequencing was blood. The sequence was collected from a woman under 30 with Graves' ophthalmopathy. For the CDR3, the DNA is TGTGCCGGCAGTTTACATTCTAGCAATCAGCCCCAGCATTTT. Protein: CAGSLHSSNQPQHF.